The T cell receptor (beta chain) described here comes from a study of blood T cell repertoires in COVID-19. Profiled with immunoSEQ multiplex PCR; TCRdb holds only in-frame clones, not every one. The profile shows about 220,000 clones, roughly 84% of them singletons. This CDR3 comprises 15 residues. CDR1 and CDR2 (germline): MNHEY, SVGAGI. Trimming removed 6 bases from V and 3 bases from J; junction bases left unmatched: 7. The J gene is TRBJ1-1, the V gene TRBV6-5, with TRBD1 matching over 10 bases. Sequencing was carried out using peripheral blood. This clonotype was obtained from a man aged 35-49 years with active or convalescent COVID-19. The CDR3 loop reads CASRLWTGGHTEAFF. The CDR3 coding sequence is TGTGCCAGCAGACTCTGGACAGGGGGGCACACTGAAGCTTTCTTT.